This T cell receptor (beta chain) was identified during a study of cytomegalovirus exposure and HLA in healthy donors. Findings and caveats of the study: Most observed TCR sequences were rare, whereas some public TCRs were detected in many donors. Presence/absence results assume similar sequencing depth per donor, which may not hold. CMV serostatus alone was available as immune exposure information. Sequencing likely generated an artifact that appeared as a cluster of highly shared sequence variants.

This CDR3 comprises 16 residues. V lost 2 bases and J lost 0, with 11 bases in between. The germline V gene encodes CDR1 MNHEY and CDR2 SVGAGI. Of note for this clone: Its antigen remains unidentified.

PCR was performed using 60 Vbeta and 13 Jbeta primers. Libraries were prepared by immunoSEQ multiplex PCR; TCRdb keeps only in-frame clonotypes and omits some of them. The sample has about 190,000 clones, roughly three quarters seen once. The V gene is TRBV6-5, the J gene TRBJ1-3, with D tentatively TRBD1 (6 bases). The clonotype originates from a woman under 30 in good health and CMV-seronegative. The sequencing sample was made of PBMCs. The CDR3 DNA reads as TGTGCCAGCAGTTACAACGGACAGATCTCTGGAAACACCATATATTTT. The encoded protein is CASSYNGQISGNTIYF.